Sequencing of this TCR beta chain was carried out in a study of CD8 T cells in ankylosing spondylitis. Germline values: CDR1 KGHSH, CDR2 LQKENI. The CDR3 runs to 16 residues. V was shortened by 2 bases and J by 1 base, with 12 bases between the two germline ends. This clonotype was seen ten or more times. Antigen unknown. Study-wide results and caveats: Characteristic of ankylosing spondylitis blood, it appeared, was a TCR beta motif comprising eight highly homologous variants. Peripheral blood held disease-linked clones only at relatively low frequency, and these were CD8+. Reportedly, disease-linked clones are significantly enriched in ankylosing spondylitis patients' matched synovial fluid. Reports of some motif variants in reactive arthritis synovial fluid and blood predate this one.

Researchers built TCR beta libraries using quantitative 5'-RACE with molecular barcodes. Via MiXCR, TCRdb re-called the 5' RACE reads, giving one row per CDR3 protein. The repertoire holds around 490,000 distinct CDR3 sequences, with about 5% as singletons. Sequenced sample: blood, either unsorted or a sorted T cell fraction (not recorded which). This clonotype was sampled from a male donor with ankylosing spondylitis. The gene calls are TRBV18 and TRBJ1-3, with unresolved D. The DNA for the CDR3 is TGTGCCAGCTCACCAGGATTAGGGCCTTCTGGAAACACCATATATTTT. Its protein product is CASSPGLGPSGNTIYF. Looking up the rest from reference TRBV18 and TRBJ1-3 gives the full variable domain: NAGVMQNPRHLVRRRGQEARLRCSPMKGHSHVYWYRQLPEEGLKFMVYLQKENIIDESGMPKERFSAEFPKEGPSILRIQQVVRGDSAAYFCASSPGLGPSGNTIYFGEGSWLTVV.